The present T cell receptor beta chain was sequenced within a study of T-cell reconstitution after alpha-beta-depleted transplantation in children. The CDR3 has 16 residues. Germline V gives CDR1 ENHRY, CDR2 SYGVKD. V dropped 3 bases and J dropped 3; count of bases not matched to a gene: 6. This clonotype was observed a few times. The antigen is not known. Construction of the TCRbeta library involved unique molecular identifiers. TCRdb re-called the PCR reads through MiXCR, storing one row per CDR3 protein. The sample includes roughly 790,000 distinct CDR3 sequences, about 16% of them seen just once. Study-level findings and limits: By one year post-transplant, T-cell counts and diversity largely arose from T cells that were newly produced. It was surviving recipient T cells and thymic progenitors that gave some patients high TCRbeta diversity at day 60. Two months or so post-transplant, alpha-beta T cells reportedly derived from several hundred expanded graft clones.

This receptor was taken from a male patient between 5 and 17 years old who had a stem cell transplant for acute lymphoblastic leukemia, so the T cells may come from the graft donor. This chain links TRBV10-3 with TRBJ2-5, with 11 bases aligning to TRBD2. Here the sequenced sample was PBMCs, mostly from graft donor cells, taken 360 days after TCRalphabeta/CD19-depleted stem cell transplant. The CDR3 DNA is TGTGCCATCAGTGATACTAGCGGGAGACTTAAAGAGACCCAGTACTTC. It specifies CAISDTSGRLKETQYF.